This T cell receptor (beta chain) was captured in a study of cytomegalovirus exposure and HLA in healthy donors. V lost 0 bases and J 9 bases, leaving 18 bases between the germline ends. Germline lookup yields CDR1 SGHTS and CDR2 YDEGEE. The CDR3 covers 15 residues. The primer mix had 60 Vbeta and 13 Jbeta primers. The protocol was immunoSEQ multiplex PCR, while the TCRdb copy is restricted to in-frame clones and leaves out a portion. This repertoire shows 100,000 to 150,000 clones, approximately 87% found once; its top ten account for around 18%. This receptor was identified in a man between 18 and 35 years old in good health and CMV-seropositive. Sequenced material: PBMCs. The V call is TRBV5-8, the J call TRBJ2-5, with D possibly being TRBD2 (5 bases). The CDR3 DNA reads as TGTGCCAGCAGCTTGGTAGTCCTCAGTTCGGGGTCCCAGTACTTC. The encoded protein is CASSLVVLSSGSQYF.